The 27 T cell receptor beta chains given below trace back to one sample, sequenced in a study of cytomegalovirus exposure and HLA in healthy donors. PCR primers comprised 60 Vbeta and 13 Jbeta primers. Libraries were prepared by immunoSEQ multiplex PCR; TCRdb keeps only in-frame clonotypes and omits some of them. The sample consists of 150,000 to 200,000 clones, more than 85% of them appearing once. Sequences were obtained from PBMCs. The receptors originated from a woman aged 18-30 years in good health and CMV-seronegative.

V gene TRBV29-1 combines with J gene TRBJ2-7; D possibly corresponds to TRBD2 (5 bases). In germline, CDR1 is SQVTM, CDR2 ANQGSEA. Trimming left V 5 bases short and J 0 bases short, with 11 bases between. The CDR3 runs 13 residues. Here the CDR3 DNA reads TGCAGCGTTCGGCCCGGGAACTCCTACGAGCAGTACTTC. Translated, it gives CSVRPGNSYEQYF.

The genes are TRBV23-1 and TRBJ2-7; a possible D gene is TRBD1 (6 bases). TRBV23-1 counts as an open reading frame of uncertain function. V was trimmed by 0 bases and J by 3 bases, leaving 21 bases between them. This CDR3 region has 18 residues. CDR3 loop: CASSQSLTPDRMGYEQYF. The CDR3 coding sequence is TGCGCCAGCAGTCAATCCCTGACCCCCGACAGGATGGGCTACGAGCAGTACTTC.

V usage is TRBV30 and J usage is TRBJ1-6; D possibly corresponds to TRBD1 (6 bases). Trimming took off 3 bases at V and 10 bases at J, with 13 bases between the two ends. The CDR3 covers 13 residues. Germline V gene data show CDR1 as GTSNPN and CDR2 as SVGIG (reference sequence). CDR3 nucleotide sequence: TGTGCCTGGAGGGGGGGGACAAGGTCACCCCTCCACTTT. Amino acid sequence: CAWRGGTRSPLHF.

CDR3 residues: CASSLRQGPVHSSGNTIYF. CDR3 bases: TGTGCCAGCAGCTTACGACAGGGTCCAGTTCACTCATCTGGAAACACCATATATTTT. This chain joins TRBV11-2 and TRBJ1-3; TRBD1 aligns across 7 bases. Germline trimming cut 2 bases from V and 1 base from J; bases unmatched to any gene: 14. CDR3 length: 19 residues. Germline V gene lookup returns CDR1 SGHAT and CDR2 FQNNGV.

This clone has a single count. The rearrangement joins TRBV5-1 to TRBJ2-1; tentatively, D is TRBD1 (5 bases). Trimming took off 4 bases at V and 2 bases at J, with 13 bases between the two ends. From germline, CDR1 is SGHRS and CDR2 YFSETQ. The CDR3 spans 15 residues. For the CDR3, the DNA is TGCGCCAGCAGCCTTGGGGCAGGCACCTACAATGAGCAGTTCTTC. Its protein is CASSLGAGTYNEQFF.

A single count supports this clone. This chain joins TRBV13 and TRBJ1-1; 7 bases match TRBD1. The CDR3 sequence is 14 residues long. From germline, CDR1 is PRHDT and CDR2 FYEKMQ (reference sequence). After removal of 5 bases from V and 6 bases from J, the junction contained 9 bases not matched to a gene. The DNA of the CDR3 is TGTGCCAGCAGCCTCCGTGGAGGGGGCCCTGAAGCTTTCTTT. Translated: CASSLRGGGPEAFF.

The sample holds one count of this clone. Here the CDR3 DNA reads TGCGCCAGCAGCTTGGGGACTAGTCCCACAGATACGCAGTATTTT. Its protein product is CASSLGTSPTDTQYF. The chain has TRBV5-1 and TRBJ2-3; the match to TRBD2 covers 7 bases. The V gene end was trimmed by 0 bases and the J gene end by 2 bases; junction bases not matched to a gene: 3. The CDR3 runs to 15 residues. The germline CDR1 and CDR2 sequences are SGHRS and YFSETQ.

The rearrangement joins TRBV5-6 to TRBJ1-4; D is possibly TRBD1 (5 bases). There are 15 residues in the CDR3. CDR1 is SGHDT and CDR2 is YYEEEE in the germline V gene. V gave up 3 bases and J gave up 0 bases, with 9 bases separating them. CDR3 sequence reads: CASSSWGATNEKLFF. The DNA for the CDR3 is TGTGCCAGCAGCTCCTGGGGGGCAACTAATGAAAAACTGTTTTTT.

The chain recombines TRBV10-3 with TRBJ2-7; 9 bases line up with TRBD1. The V gene end was trimmed by 10 bases and the J gene end by 5 bases; junction bases not matched to a gene: 9. The CDR3 runs 13 residues. Germline CDR1 reads ENHRY; CDR2 reads SYGVKD. CDR3 sequence: CATSGTGIDEQYF. The CDR3, as DNA: TGTGCCACCTCCGGGACAGGGATCGACGAGCAGTACTTC.

This clone was counted between two and nine times. The chain couples TRBV19 to TRBJ1-5, with D possibly being TRBD1 (5 bases). This CDR3 comprises 15 residues. Germline loops: CDR1 LNHDA, CDR2 SQIVND (reference sequence). Trimming shortened V by 3 bases and J by 2 bases, and 11 bases separated the two germline ends. The CDR3 loop reads CASSIQGGGNQPQHF. The CDR3 DNA follows: TGTGCCAGTAGTATCCAGGGAGGAGGCAATCAGCCCCAGCATTTT.

The genes are TRBV29-1 and TRBJ2-5; weak D call: TRBD2 (6 bases). The germline V gene encodes CDR1 SQVTM and CDR2 ANQGSEA. V dropped 6 bases and J dropped 2 bases, with 13 bases sitting between them. The CDR3 length is 13 residues. The CDR3 spells CSVPEGPQETQYF. DNA for the CDR3: TGCAGCGTCCCGGAGGGACCTCAAGAGACCCAGTACTTC.

The genes are TRBV11-2 and TRBJ1-2; 7 nucleotides agree with TRBD1. This CDR3 region has 14 residues. Trimming at V came to 5 bases and at J to 0 bases, leaving 3 bases not matched to a gene. Germline assignment: CDR1 SGHAT and CDR2 FQNNGV. This chain's CDR3 is CASSPDRSNYGYTF. The CDR3 DNA reads as TGTGCCAGCAGCCCGGACAGGTCTAACTATGGCTACACCTTC. The full variable domain, in which reference TRBV11-2 and TRBJ1-2 provide the parts outside the CDR3, is EAGVAQSPRYKIIEKRQSVAFWCNPISGHATLYWYQQILGQGPKLLIQFQNNGVVDDSQLPKDRFSAERLKGVDSTLKIQPAKLEDSAVYLCASSPDRSNYGYTFGSGTRLTVV.

The CDR3 reads CASSYGGGQGKNIQYF. CDR3 sequence (DNA): TGTGCCAGCAGTTACGGGGGGGGACAGGGGAAAAACATTCAGTACTTC. The chain joins TRBV6-6 to TRBJ2-4; 10 nucleotides match TRBD1. This CDR3 is built from 16 residues. Germline V gene data show CDR1 as MNHNY and CDR2 as SVGAGI (reference sequence). Trimming took 2 bases from V and 4 from J; bases not matched to a gene: 5.

As DNA, the CDR3 is TGTGCCAGCAGCTTAGAAGGAGGGGGCGCGAGGAACACTGAAGCTTTCTTT. Encoded protein: CASSLEGGGARNTEAFF. This chain connects TRBV7-6 to TRBJ1-1; 7 bases agree with TRBD1. The length of the CDR3 is 17 residues. Germline lookup yields CDR1 SGHVS and CDR2 FNYEAQ. After removal of 1 base from V and 1 base from J, the junction contained 9 bases not matched to a gene.

V is TRBV7-3 and J is TRBJ1-5; the D gene is possibly TRBD1 (6 bases). This CDR3 region has 14 residues. Trimming shortened V by 3 bases and J by 4 bases, and 10 bases separated the two germline ends. Germline V CDR1 and CDR2: SGHTA, FQGTGA. The CDR3, as DNA: TGTGCCAGCAGCTTCACAGGGAAGAATCAGCCCCAGCATTTT. Amino acids: CASSFTGKNQPQHF. Together with reference TRBV7-3 and TRBJ1-5, the CDR3 gives the full variable domain: GAGVSQTPSNKVTEKGKYVELRCDPISGHTALYWYRQSLGQGPEFLIYFQGTGAADDSGLPNDRFFAVRPEGSVSTLKIQRTERGDSAVYLCASSFTGKNQPQHFGDGTRLSIL.

V and J are TRBV11-2 and TRBJ2-7; 7 bases match TRBD2. V was clipped by 1 base and J by 4 bases; unmatched bases: 4. CDR3 length: 14 amino acids. Germline CDR1 is SGHAT and CDR2 is FQNNGV. Written as DNA, the CDR3 is TGTGCCAGCAGCTTAGGAGCCGGGGGGTACGAGCAGTACTTC. Translating it yields CASSLGAGGYEQYF.

The J gene is TRBJ2-3, the V gene TRBV2; 9 bases map to TRBD2. The CDR3 spans 15 residues. After removal of 8 bases from V and 2 bases from J, the junction contained 8 bases not matched to a gene. Germline-derived CDR1 and CDR2 are SNHLY and FYNNEI. In nucleotides, the CDR3 is TGTGCCAGCGGCATGACTAGCGGAGTCACAGATACGCAGTATTTT. Translated, it gives CASGMTSGVTDTQYF.

The genes are TRBV5-6 and TRBJ2-7; D uncertain. Germline CDR1 is SGHDT and CDR2 is YYEEEE. The CDR3 spans 13 residues. Trimming cost V 0 bases and J 1 base, with 5 bases left between them. The CDR3 reads CASSLALSYEQYF. CDR3 sequence (DNA): TGTGCCAGCAGCTTGGCCCTTTCCTACGAGCAGTACTTC.

The rearrangement joins TRBV19 to TRBJ1-2; D possibly corresponds to TRBD1 (6 bases). The CDR3 extends over 15 amino acids. With 4 bases removed from V and 2 bases from J, the gap between germline ends came to 14 bases. Looked up from germline, CDR1 is LNHDA and CDR2 is SQIVND (reference sequence). CDR3 sequence: CASSTRGGGNYGYTF. CDR3 in DNA: TGTGCCAGTAGTACCCGAGGGGGGGGAAACTATGGCTACACCTTC.

V and J are TRBV29-1 and TRBJ1-1; D is uncertain. From germline, CDR1 is SQVTM and CDR2 ANQGSEA. Trimming removed 1 base at V and 7 bases at J, with 13 bases between. CDR3 size: 13 residues. DNA of the CDR3: TGCAGCGTTGAAGCGGGTCGGTCCGATGAAGCTTTCTTT. It codes for CSVEAGRSDEAFF.

This CDR3 is CASSLRAPYEQYF. CDR3 coding DNA: TGTGCCAGCAGCCTTAGAGCGCCCTACGAGCAGTACTTC. The chain couples TRBV28 to TRBJ2-7; no clear D gene. Between the trimmed V and J ends, which lost 6 bases and 2 bases, there was a span of 11 bases. The length of the CDR3 is 13 residues. The germline V gene has CDR1 MDHEN and CDR2 SYDVKM. The full variable domain, in which reference TRBV28 and TRBJ2-7 provide the parts outside the CDR3, is DVKVTQSSRYLVKRTGEKVFLECVQDMDHENMFWYRQDPGLGLRLIYFSYDVKMKEKGDIPEGYSVSREKKERFSLILESASTNQTSMYLCASSLRAPYEQYFGPGTRLTVT.

The CDR3 protein is CASSQTGIPSGYTF. CDR3 DNA: TGTGCCAGCAGCCAGACAGGGATCCCATCTGGCTACACCTTC. The chain couples TRBV5-4 to TRBJ1-2; 7 bases fit TRBD1. Germline trimming cut 4 bases from V and 7 bases from J; bases unmatched to any gene: 10. Germline CDR1 reads SGHNT; CDR2 reads YYREEE (reference sequence). The CDR3 consists of 14 residues.

The chain has TRBV18 and TRBJ2-6; the D gene is possibly TRBD2 (5 bases). The V gene's germline CDR1 is KGHSH and CDR2 LQKENI. This CDR3 comprises 15 residues. Trimming removed 3 bases from V and 0 bases from J, with 6 bases in between. The DNA of the CDR3 is TGTGCCAGCTCACCCGGGGTCTCTGGGGCCAACGTCCTGACTTTC. Translated, it gives CASSPGVSGANVLTF.

The chain combines TRBV7-9 with TRBJ2-5, with D possibly being TRBD2 (6 bases). The germline V and J ends were trimmed by 5 bases and 5 bases, with 18 bases remaining between them. The germline gives CDR1 SEHNR, CDR2 FQNEAQ (reference sequence). This CDR3 is 15 amino acids long. CDR3: CASSNQGGPAETQYF. Written as DNA, the CDR3 is TGTGCCAGCAGCAACCAGGGAGGTCCAGCGGAGACCCAGTACTTC.

This chain uses TRBV7-9 with TRBJ2-7; 8 positions match TRBD1. V trimming: 5 bases; J trimming: 7 bases; junction bases outside the gene matches: 10. The CDR3 covers 14 residues. Germline CDR1 and CDR2: SEHNR and FQNEAQ (reference sequence). The CDR3 sequence is CASSPRQGAGEQYF. As DNA, the CDR3 is TGTGCCAGCAGCCCGAGGCAGGGGGCTGGGGAGCAGTACTTC.

Here the CDR3 reads CASSLAGGGYEQYF. The DNA of the CDR3 is TGTGCCAGCAGCTTAGCAGGGGGCGGTTACGAGCAGTACTTC. This chain uses TRBV7-2 with TRBJ2-7, with 7 bases identical to TRBD1. Germline V lookup: CDR1 SGHTA, CDR2 FQGNSA. The J segment lost 4 bases and the V segment lost 0 bases, leaving 3 bases of the junction unmatched. The CDR3 is 14 amino acids.

The chain combines TRBV30 with TRBJ2-7; 11 bases agree with TRBD2. Losses at the gene ends were 0 bases for V and 3 bases for J; bases not matched to a gene: 1. There are 14 residues in the CDR3. From germline, CDR1 is GTSNPN and CDR2 SVGIG (reference sequence). The CDR3 DNA reads TGTGCCTGGAGTGTCGGGACTAGCGGCTACGAGCAGTACTTC. It encodes CAWSVGTSGYEQYF.